A single sample gave rise to the 10 T cell receptor beta chains below, sequenced in a study of T-cell reconstitution after alpha-beta-depleted transplantation in children. Unique molecular identifiers were built into the TCRbeta library. In TCRdb, the PCR reads were re-called with MiXCR into one record per CDR3 protein. Among 640,000 or so distinct CDR3 sequences listed, around 16% were seen once. Material: PBMCs from the stem cell graft donor, obtained from the stem cell graft. Receptor source: a human donor who donated a stem cell graft to a child with acute myeloid leukemia.

The chain joins TRBV20-1 to TRBJ1-2; no definite D call. Trimming cost V 5 bases and J 7 bases, with 11 bases left between them. There are 11 residues in the CDR3. Germline values: CDR1 DFQATT, CDR2 SNEGSKA (reference sequence). CDR3 residues: CSAVPDRGYTF. The CDR3, as DNA: TGCAGTGCTGTACCGGACCGTGGCTACACCTTC.

This clonotype was picked up a small number of times. This chain connects TRBV12-3 or TRBV12-4 to TRBJ2-7, with D unresolved. V dropped 2 bases and J dropped 3 bases, with 11 bases sitting between them. The length of the CDR3 is 14 residues. The CDR3 reads CASSLQATSYEQYF. The CDR3 nucleotides read TGTGCCAGCAGTTTACAGGCCACAAGCTACGAGCAGTACTTC.

The table lists this clonotype with a count of one. V gene TRBV3-1 combines with J gene TRBJ2-7; D is uncertain. The CDR3 contains 11 residues. Trimming stripped 7 bases from V and 1 base from J, with 5 bases between. The V gene's germline CDR1 is LGHDT and CDR2 YNNKEL (reference sequence). The CDR3: CASKASYEQYF. For the CDR3, the DNA is TGTGCCAGCAAAGCGTCCTACGAGCAGTACTTC.

V gene TRBV3-1 combines with J gene TRBJ1-5; D gene unclear. The V gene lost 1 base and the J gene lost 7 bases, with 8 bases spanning the gap. The CDR3 has 13 amino acids. The germline CDR1 and CDR2 sequences are LGHDT and YNNKEL (reference sequence). The CDR3 reads CASSQAGRQPQHF. The CDR3 DNA reads TGTGCCAGCAGCCAAGCCGGGAGGCAGCCCCAGCATTTT.

This clonotype was recorded a few times. The chain couples TRBV7-9 to TRBJ2-1; 7 nucleotides line up with TRBD1. The CDR3 runs to 13 residues. Germline CDR1 and CDR2: SEHNR and FQNEAQ (reference sequence). V was clipped by 3 bases and J by 6 bases; unmatched bases: 2. CDR3 in amino acids: CASSFGTANEQFF. CDR3 coding DNA: TGTGCCAGCAGCTTCGGGACAGCCAATGAGCAGTTCTTC.

V is TRBV20-1 and J is TRBJ2-3; a weak D match, TRBD2 (6 bases). Between the trimmed V and J ends, which lost 5 bases and 6 bases, there was a span of 18 bases. The germline CDR1 and CDR2 sequences are DFQATT and SNEGSKA (reference sequence). This CDR3 contains 14 residues. This CDR3 is CSALDPLATDTQYF. CDR3 DNA sequence: TGCAGTGCTTTGGACCCCCTAGCGACGGATACGCAGTATTTT.

V is TRBV12-3 or TRBV12-4 and J is TRBJ2-3, with 7 bases aligning to TRBD2. This CDR3 comprises 12 residues. The J segment lost 3 bases and the V segment lost 6 bases, leaving 0 bases of the junction unmatched. Written as DNA, the CDR3 is TGTGCCAGCAGGGGACTAACAGATACGCAGTATTTT. It yields the protein CASRGLTDTQYF.

This clonotype was counted only a few times. CDR3 loop: CASSLGDRGTGYTF. CDR3 DNA sequence: TGCGCCAGCAGCTTGGGGGACAGGGGCACGGGCTACACCTTC. The chain uses TRBV5-1 and TRBJ1-2; 10 positions match TRBD1. Germline lookup yields CDR1 SGHRS and CDR2 YFSETQ. This CDR3 comprises 14 residues. The V gene end was trimmed by 0 bases and the J gene end by 8 bases; junction bases not matched to a gene: 4.

The table lists this clonotype with many counts. The chain combines TRBV15 with TRBJ1-5, with D hard to call. Trimming shortened V by 3 bases and J by 11 bases, and 14 bases separated the two germline ends. The CDR3 extends over 13 amino acids. CDR1 and CDR2 from the germline V gene are LNHNV and YYDKDF (reference sequence). This CDR3 reads CATSSDPTVAQHF. The CDR3 nucleotides are TGTGCCACCAGCAGCGACCCCACCGTGGCCCAGCATTTT. The full variable domain, its missing parts supplied by reference TRBV15 and TRBJ1-5, is DAMVIQNPRYQVTQFGKPVTLSCSQTLNHNVMYWYQQKSSQAPKLLFHYYDKDFNNEADTPDNFQSRRPNTSFCFLDIRSPGLGDTAMYLCATSSDPTVAQHFGDGTRLSIL.

In its sample, this clonotype was seen a few times. The V and J genes are TRBV18 and TRBJ2-7; a possible D gene is TRBD1 (5 bases). Trimming stripped 4 bases from V and 0 bases from J, with 10 bases between. Germline lookup yields CDR1 KGHSH and CDR2 LQKENI. CDR3 length: 14 amino acids. This CDR3 is CASSQTGSSYEQYV. The CDR3, as DNA: TGTGCCAGCTCACAAACAGGCAGCTCCTACGAGCAGTACGTC.